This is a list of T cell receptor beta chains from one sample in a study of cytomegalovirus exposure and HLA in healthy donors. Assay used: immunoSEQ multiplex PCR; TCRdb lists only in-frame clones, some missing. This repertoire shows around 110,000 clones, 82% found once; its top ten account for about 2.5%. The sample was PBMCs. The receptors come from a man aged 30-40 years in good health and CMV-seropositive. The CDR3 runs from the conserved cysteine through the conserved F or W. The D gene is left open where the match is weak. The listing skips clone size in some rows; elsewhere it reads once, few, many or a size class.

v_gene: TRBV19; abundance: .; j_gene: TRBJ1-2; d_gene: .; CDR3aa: CASLGQVVSYGYTF; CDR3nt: TGTGCCAGTCTGGGGCAGGTCGTAAGCTATGGCTACACCTTC
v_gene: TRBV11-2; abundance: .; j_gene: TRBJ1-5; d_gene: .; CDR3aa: CASSLLGGPQHF; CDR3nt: TGTGCCAGCAGCCTTTTGGGAGGGCCCCAGCATTTT
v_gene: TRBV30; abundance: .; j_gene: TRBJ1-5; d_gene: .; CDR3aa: CAWSVQGPRRGQSNQPQHF; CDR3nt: TGTGCCTGGAGTGTACAGGGACCCAGAAGGGGTCAGAGCAATCAGCCCCAGCATTTT
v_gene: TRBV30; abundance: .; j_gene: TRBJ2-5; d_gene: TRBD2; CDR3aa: CAWELAGGETQYF; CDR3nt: TGTGCCTGGGAACTAGCGGGGGGGGAGACCCAGTACTTC
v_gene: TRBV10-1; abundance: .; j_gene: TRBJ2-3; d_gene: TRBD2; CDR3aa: CAVSQAGESDTQYF; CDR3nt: TGCGCCGTTTCACAGGCGGGGGAGTCAGATACGCAGTATTTT
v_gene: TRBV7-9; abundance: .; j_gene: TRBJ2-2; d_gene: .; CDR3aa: CSSSPPEQGGGELFF; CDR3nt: TGTTCCAGCAGCCCCCCAGAACAGGGCGGTGGGGAGCTGTTTTTT
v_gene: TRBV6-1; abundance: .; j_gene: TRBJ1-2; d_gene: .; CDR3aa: CASSPPAVVYGYTF; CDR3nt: TGTGCCAGCAGTCCCCCGGCGGTGGTCTATGGCTACACCTTC
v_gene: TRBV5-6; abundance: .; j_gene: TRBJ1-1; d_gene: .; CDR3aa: CATKTGDNTEAFF; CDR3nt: TGTGCCACCAAGACAGGAGATAACACTGAAGCTTTCTTT
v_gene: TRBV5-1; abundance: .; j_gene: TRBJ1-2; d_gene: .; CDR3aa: CASSDPPVGGYTF; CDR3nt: TGCGCCAGCAGCGATCCCCCAGTCGGGGGCTACACCTTC
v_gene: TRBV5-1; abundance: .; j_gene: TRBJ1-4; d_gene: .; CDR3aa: CASSLSTTNEKLFF; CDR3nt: TGCGCCAGCAGCCTCAGTACAACTAATGAAAAACTGTTTTTT
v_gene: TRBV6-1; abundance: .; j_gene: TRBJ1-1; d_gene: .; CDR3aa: CASSDRAMNTEAFF; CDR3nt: TGTGCCAGCAGTGACAGGGCTATGAACACTGAAGCTTTCTTT
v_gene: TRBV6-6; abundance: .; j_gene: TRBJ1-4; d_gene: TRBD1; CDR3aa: CASSYSDRAPEKLFF; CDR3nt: TGTGCCAGCAGTTACTCCGACAGGGCTCCCGAAAAACTGTTTTTT
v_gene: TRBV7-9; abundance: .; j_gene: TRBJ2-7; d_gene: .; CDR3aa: CASSLSGPYEQYF; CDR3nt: TGTGCCAGCAGCCTTAGCGGACCCTACGAGCAGTACTTC
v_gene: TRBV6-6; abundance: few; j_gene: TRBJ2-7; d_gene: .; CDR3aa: CASSFREPYGEQYF; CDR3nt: TGTGCCAGCAGTTTCCGGGAGCCCTACGGCGAGCAGTACTTC
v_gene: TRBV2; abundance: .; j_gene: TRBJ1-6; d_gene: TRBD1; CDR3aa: CASRGQGSSYNSPLHF; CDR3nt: TGTGCCAGCAGGGGACAGGGAAGCTCCTATAATTCACCCCTCCACTTT
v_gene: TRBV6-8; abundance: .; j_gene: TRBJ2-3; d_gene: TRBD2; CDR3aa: CASSYFRRGTSGAADTQYF; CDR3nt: TGTGCCAGCAGTTACTTTCGAAGGGGGACTAGCGGGGCCGCAGATACGCAGTATTTT
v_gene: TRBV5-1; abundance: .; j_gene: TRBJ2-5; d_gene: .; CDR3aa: CASSSRTNEETQYF; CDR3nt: TGCGCCAGCAGCTCTAGGACTAACGAAGAGACCCAGTACTTC
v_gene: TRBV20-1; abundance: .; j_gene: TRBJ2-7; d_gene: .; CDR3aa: CSVSSSYEQYF; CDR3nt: TGCAGTGTATCGTCGAGCTACGAGCAGTACTTC
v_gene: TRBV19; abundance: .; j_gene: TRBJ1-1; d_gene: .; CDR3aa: CASSIQEDTEAFF; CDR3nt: TGTGCCAGTAGTATACAGGAGGACACTGAAGCTTTCTTT
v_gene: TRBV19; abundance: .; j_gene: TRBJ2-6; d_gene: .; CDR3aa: CASSIGEGRGWSGANVLTF; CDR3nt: TGTGCCAGTAGTATAGGAGAGGGCAGGGGATGGTCTGGGGCCAACGTCCTGACTTTC
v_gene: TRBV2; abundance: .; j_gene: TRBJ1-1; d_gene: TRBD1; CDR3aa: CASSRDRDFGAFF; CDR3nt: TGTGCCAGCTCCCGGGACAGGGATTTCGGAGCTTTCTTT
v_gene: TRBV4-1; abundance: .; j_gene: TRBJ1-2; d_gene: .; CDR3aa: CASSQGGGYGYTF; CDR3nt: TGCGCCAGCAGCCAAGGCGGGGGCTATGGCTACACCTTC
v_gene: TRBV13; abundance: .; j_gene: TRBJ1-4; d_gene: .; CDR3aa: CASSLLRGATNEKLFF; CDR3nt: TGTGCCAGCAGCCTACTTCGGGGGGCGACTAATGAAAAACTGTTTTTT
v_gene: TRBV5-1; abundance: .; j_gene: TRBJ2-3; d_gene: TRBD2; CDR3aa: CASSLGSGVSTDTQYF; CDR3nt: TGTGCCAGCAGCTTAGGGAGCGGGGTGAGCACAGATACGCAGTATTTT
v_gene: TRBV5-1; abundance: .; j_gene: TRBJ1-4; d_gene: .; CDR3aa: CASKEGPTNEKLFF; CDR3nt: TGCGCCAGCAAGGAGGGGCCCACAAATGAAAAACTGTTTTTT
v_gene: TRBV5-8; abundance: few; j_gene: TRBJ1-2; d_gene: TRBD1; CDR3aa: CASSLDRGGYTF; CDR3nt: TGTGCCAGCAGCTTGGACAGGGGTGGCTACACCTTC
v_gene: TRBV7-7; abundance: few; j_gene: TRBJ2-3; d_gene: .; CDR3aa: CASSPERSTDTQYF; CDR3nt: TGTGCCAGCAGCCCTGAGAGGAGCACAGATACGCAGTATTTT
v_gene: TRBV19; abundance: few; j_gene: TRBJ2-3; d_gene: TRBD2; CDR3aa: CATHRGGSTDTQYF; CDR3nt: TGTGCCACCCATCGGGGGGGCTCCACAGATACGCAGTATTTT
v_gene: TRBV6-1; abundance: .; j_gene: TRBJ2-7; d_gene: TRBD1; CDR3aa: CASSDRQGVYEQYF; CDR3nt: TGTGCCAGCAGTGATCGACAGGGGGTCTACGAGCAGTACTTC
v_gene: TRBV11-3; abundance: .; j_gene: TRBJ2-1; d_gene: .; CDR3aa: CASSLERGSLHEQFF; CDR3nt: TGTGCCAGCAGCTTAGAACGGGGGTCCTTACATGAGCAGTTCTTC
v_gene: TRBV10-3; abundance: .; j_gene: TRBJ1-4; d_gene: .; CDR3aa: CAINSDEGEKLFF; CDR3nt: TGTGCCATCAACTCGGACGAGGGTGAAAAACTGTTTTTT
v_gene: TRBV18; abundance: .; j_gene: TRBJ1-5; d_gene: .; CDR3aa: CASSPGGGGQPQHF; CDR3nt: TGTGCCAGCTCACCAGGGGGCGGAGGTCAGCCCCAGCATTTT
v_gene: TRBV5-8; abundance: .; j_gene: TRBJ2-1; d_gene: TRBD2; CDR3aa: CASSHRLAGIDEQFF; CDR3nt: TGTGCCAGCAGCCACCGACTAGCGGGTATAGATGAGCAGTTCTTC
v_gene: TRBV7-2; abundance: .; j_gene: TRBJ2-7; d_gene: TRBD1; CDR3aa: CASSLPARTGLYEQYF; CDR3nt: TGTGCCAGCAGCTTACCCGCCAGGACAGGGTTGTACGAGCAGTACTTC
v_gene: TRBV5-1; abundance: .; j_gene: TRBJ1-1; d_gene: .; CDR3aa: CASSLGGPNTEAFF; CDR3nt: TGCGCCAGCAGCTTGGGAGGCCCGAACACTGAAGCTTTCTTT
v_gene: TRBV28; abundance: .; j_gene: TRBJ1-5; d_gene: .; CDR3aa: CASGQSNQPQHF; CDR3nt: TGTGCCAGCGGACAGTCCAATCAGCCCCAGCATTTT
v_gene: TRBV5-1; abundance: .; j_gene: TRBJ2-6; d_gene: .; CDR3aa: CASKLVGSGANGLTF; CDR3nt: TGCGCCAGCAAGCTCGTTGGCTCTGGGGCCAACGGCCTGACTTTC
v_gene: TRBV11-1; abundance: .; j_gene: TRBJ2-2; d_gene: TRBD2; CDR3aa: CASSRRGAGALGTGELFF; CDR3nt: TGTGCCAGCAGCAGAAGAGGAGCGGGGGCATTGGGTACCGGGGAGCTGTTTTTT
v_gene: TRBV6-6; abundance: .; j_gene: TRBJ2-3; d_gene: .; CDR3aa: CASSIRLGLKDTQYF; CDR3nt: TGTGCCAGCAGTATACGACTTGGGTTGAAAGATACGCAGTATTTT
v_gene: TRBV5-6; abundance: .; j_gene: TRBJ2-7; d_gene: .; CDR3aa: CASSLAPGPFYEQYF; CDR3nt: TGTGCCAGCAGCTTGGCCCCGGGTCCTTTCTACGAGCAGTACTTC
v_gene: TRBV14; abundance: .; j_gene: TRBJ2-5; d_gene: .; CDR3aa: CASSSRLETQYF; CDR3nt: TGTGCCAGCAGTTCCAGACTTGAGACCCAGTACTTC
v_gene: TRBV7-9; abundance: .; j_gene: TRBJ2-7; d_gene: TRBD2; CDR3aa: CASSSRTSGGIYEQYF; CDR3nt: TGTGCCAGCAGCTCAAGGACTAGCGGAGGGATATACGAGCAGTACTTC